This T cell receptor (beta chain) was sequenced for a study of T-cell reconstitution after alpha-beta-depleted transplantation in children. Findings and caveats of the study: Surviving recipient T cells and thymic progenitors produced the high day-60 TCRbeta diversity seen in some patients. In patients about two months after transplant, alpha-beta T cells reportedly arose from several hundred expanded graft clones.

CDR1 is LGHNA and CDR2 is YSLEER in the germline V gene. The V and J ends lost 1 base and 4 bases respectively, with 9 bases between them. CDR3 length equals 14 residues. At least ten counts were recorded for this clonotype. What it recognizes is unknown. Preparation of the TCRbeta library was carried out with unique molecular identifiers. TCRdb re-analysed the PCR reads in MiXCR, keeping a single row per CDR3 protein. Among around 450,000 distinct CDR3 sequences listed, under 12% were seen once. This sequence was found in a child younger than 10 with inherited bone marrow failure, due to receive a stem cell transplant. The sample consisted of PBMCs, taken before TCRalphabeta/CD19-depleted stem cell transplant. The J gene is TRBJ2-3, the V gene TRBV4-3; D is undetermined. The CDR3, as DNA: TGCGCCAGCAGCCAAGGACTTGCCCCAGATACGCAGTATTTT. Amino acid sequence: CASSQGLAPDTQYF.